What follows describes a single T cell receptor (beta chain). Generated by immunoSEQ multiplex PCR, the TCRdb table keeps only in-frame clones and is missing some. The table shows about 190,000 clones, with 80% to 85% occurring only once. The data are from a study of blood T cell repertoires in COVID-19. Study information: PBMCs, B-cell-depleted T cells, or T cells provided the cDNA or gDNA that made up the material.

The sequence was obtained from a middle-aged woman with acute or convalescent COVID-19. Sequencing input: peripheral blood.

The CDR3 spells CASSQVEAGGLFF. CDR3 bases: TGTGCCAGCAGCCAAGTCGAAGCGGGGGGCTTGTTCTTC. This sequence joins TRBV14 and TRBJ2-1; 9 nucleotides agree with TRBD2. This CDR3 is 13 amino acids long. The trim removed 1 base at V and 15 bases at J, leaving 7 bases unmatched. Germline V gene data show CDR1 as SGHDN and CDR2 as FVKESK.